The sequence of this TCR beta chain was determined in a study of blood T cell repertoires in COVID-19. Looking at the study overall: T cells, B-cell-depleted T cells, or PBMCs supplied cDNA or gDNA.

CDR3 length: 12 amino acids. Trimming shortened V by 7 bases and J by 6 bases, and 13 bases separated the two germline ends. As handled by the study authors: Amplification of reference gene primers was used by the study to estimate nucleated cell counts. Data came from immunoSEQ multiplex PCR; TCRdb stores just in-frame clones and leaves some out. Clone size and the V and J calls come from that table; the DNA yielded D and trimming. Of fewer than 300,000 clones in the sample, around 89% were seen once. Sample: peripheral blood. The chain employs TRBV12-3 or TRBV12-4 and TRBJ2-7; D not resolved. This TCR was sampled from a man aged 30 to 39 with acute or convalescent COVID-19. CDR3 nucleotides: TGTGCCAGCACCCTCCGTAATCTCGAGCAGTACTTC. Residues: CASTLRNLEQYF.